This TCR beta chain emerged from a study of blood T cell repertoires in COVID-19. V was shortened by 4 bases and J by 6 bases, with 19 bases between the two germline ends. CDR1 and CDR2 (germline): SGHNT, YENEEA. The CDR3 runs 16 residues. Sequenced by immunoSEQ multiplex PCR; TCRdb stores in-frame clones only, minus some. The repertoire has approximately 94,000 clones, 80% to 95% of them found once; the top ten carry roughly 1.9%. The sequence came from a man aged 50 to 60 with active COVID-19. Source material: peripheral blood. The chain uses TRBV11-3 and TRBJ2-1; TRBD2 is a possible D gene (6 bases). DNA for the CDR3: TGTGCCAGCAGCTGGGGACTCCCGATGAGACCCAATGAGCAGTTCTTC. It yields the protein CASSWGLPMRPNEQFF.